This T cell receptor (beta chain) was obtained from a study of T cells in Graves' hyperthyroidism and ophthalmopathy. The overall study: It was at initial diagnosis, before any treatment, that peripheral blood was collected. Study observations and caveats: Most thyroid clonotypes expanded above 0.001 were also detected in blood.

With 5 bases removed from V and 6 bases from J, the gap between germline ends came to 12 bases. CDR1 and CDR2 from the germline V gene are SGHTA and FQGNSA. The CDR3 is 13 amino acids. RNA transcripts provided the source from which TCR beta CDR3 regions were amplified. First-round RT-PCR targeting the TCR CDR3 was performed with the HTBI primer set. TCRdb passed the multiplex PCR reads through MiXCR, listing each CDR3 protein once. Of 600,000 or so distinct CDR3 sequences in the sample, roughly 16% are singletons; the top ten hold around 3.9%. This sample holds PBMCs from roughly 10 ml fresh peripheral blood. This clonotype was detected once. Its specificity is unknown.

This TCR came from a woman aged 25 to 39 with Graves' hyperthyroidism. The chain joins TRBV7-2 to TRBJ2-3; TRBD1 might be the D (5 bases). The sample comprised blood. The CDR3 protein is CASSALTVDTQYF. The CDR3, as DNA: TGTGCCAGCAGCGCCTTGACAGTGGATACGCAGTATTTT.